The clone carrying this TCR beta chain appeared a few times. The sample belongs to a study of T cells in Graves' hyperthyroidism and ophthalmopathy. There were TCR beta CDR3 regions amplified from RNA transcripts. Primed by the HTBI set, a first-round RT-PCR was run on the TCR CDR3. TCRdb re-called the multiplex PCR reads with MiXCR, one entry per CDR3 protein. The sample lists 250,000 to 350,000 distinct CDR3 sequences; about 17% were seen once. The junction had 11 bases not matched to a gene; V was cut back by 3 bases and J by 6 bases. The CDR3 extends over 15 amino acids. CDR1 is SGHDN and CDR2 is FVKESK in the germline V gene.

The receptor was derived from a woman aged 60 to 75 with Graves' ophthalmopathy. The chain links TRBV14 to TRBJ2-7; 7 bases are a match to TRBD1. Sequencing input: blood. The CDR3 loop is CASSQHLTGIGEQYF. The CDR3 region has the DNA TGTGCCAGCAGCCAGCACCTGACAGGGATCGGCGAGCAGTACTTC.